The entry below describes one T cell receptor beta chain. This record comes from a study of blood T cell repertoires in COVID-19. Study-level background: Both acute and convalescent COVID-19 samples were obtained from the United States, Italy and Spain. In each case, the material was cDNA or gDNA derived from T cells, B-cell-depleted T cells, or PBMCs.

Only in-frame clones appear in the TCRdb table, and some are missing; sequencing was by immunoSEQ multiplex PCR. The repertoire includes about 250,000 clones, around 88% of them detected once, and roughly 1.4% sits in the top ten. V lost 0 bases and J 5 bases, leaving 23 bases between the germline ends. CDR1 and CDR2 (germline): SGDLS, YYNGEE. The CDR3 is 18 amino acids. This sequence was found in a man older than 75 with acute or convalescent COVID-19. This sequence joins TRBV9 and TRBJ1-2; D possibly corresponds to TRBD1 (5 bases). Sequenced material: peripheral blood. CDR3: CASSVARSGGGGTYGYTF. CDR3 DNA: TGTGCCAGCAGCGTAGCCCGATCCGGGGGTGGGGGAACTTATGGCTACACCTTC.